This is a list of T cell receptor beta chains from one sample in a study of blood T cell repertoires in COVID-19. Data came from immunoSEQ multiplex PCR; TCRdb stores just in-frame clones and leaves some out. The sample has some 90,000 clones, about 80% seen once. Material: peripheral blood. The source is a human donor in a cohort sampled during active COVID-19. Each CDR3 is given with its conserved first and last residue. D genes are given only for firm matches. Clone size is shown for a subset of rows, as once, few, many or a class of expanded clone.

j_call v_call clone_size d_call cdr3_nt cdr3_aa
TRBJ2-7 TRBV11-2 . TRBD2 TGTGCCAGCAGCTTAACGGCGGGGGGCTGGACCTACGAGCAGTACTTC CASSLTAGGWTYEQYF
TRBJ1-1 TRBV5-1 . . TGCGCCAGCAGCTTGGAACTGACGTCGGGGTACACTGAAGCTTTCTTT CASSLELTSGYTEAFF
TRBJ2-7 TRBV3-1/TRBV3-2 . . TGTGCCAGCAGCCAAGGGTCGGGGGGCCGCTACGAGCAGTACTTC CASSQGSGGRYEQYF
TRBJ2-3 TRBV27 . TRBD2 TGTGCCAGCAGTTTACAGGCTAGCGGGAGTTGGACAGATACGCAGTATTTT CASSLQASGSWTDTQYF
TRBJ2-7 TRBV18 . TRBD2 TGTGCCAGCTCACCGTCTAGCGGGGAGAGGGAGCAGTACTTC CASSPSSGEREQYF
TRBJ2-7 TRBV19 . TRBD1 TGTGCCACCGGGACAGGGGTATACGAGCAGTACTTC CATGTGVYEQYF
TRBJ1-5 TRBV15 . . TGTGCCACCAGCAGAGATGTGTTCGGTAGCAATCAGCCCCAGCATTTT CATSRDVFGSNQPQHF
TRBJ2-7 TRBV18 . . TGTGCCAGCTCACCACAATCTAGCGACTACTCCTACGAGCAGTACTTC CASSPQSSDYSYEQYF
TRBJ2-1 TRBV12-3/TRBV12-4 . . TGTGCCAGCAGTCCGCCTAGCCCTAATGAGCAGTTCTTC CASSPPSPNEQFF
TRBJ2-7 TRBV30 . TRBD2 TGTGCCTGGAAATCAGCCCCGGGAGGGCAGTACTTC CAWKSAPGGQYF
TRBJ1-2 TRBV15 . TRBD1 TGTGCCACCAGCAGCTCAGGGGGGTCCTATGGCTACACCTTC CATSSSGGSYGYTF
TRBJ2-7 TRBV2 . TRBD1 TGTGCCAGCAGCCGGGAACAGGGGGCCTACGAGCAGTACTTC CASSREQGAYEQYF
TRBJ2-5 TRBV9 few . TGTGCCAGCAGTAGTTCTATCGCGGAGACCCAGTACTTC CASSSSIAETQYF
TRBJ1-5 TRBV19 . . TGTGCCAGTAGTAACCGACAGTCTAATCAGCCCCAGCATTTT CASSNRQSNQPQHF
TRBJ2-5 TRBV5-1 . TRBD1 TGCGCCAGCAGCTGGAGGGACAGGGAAGAGACCCAGTACTTC CASSWRDREETQYF
TRBJ1-5 TRBV6-1 . . TGTGCCAGCAGTGAGACAGTAAATCAGCCCCAGCATTTT CASSETVNQPQHF
TRBJ2-7 TRBV11-2 . TRBD2 TGTGCCAGCAGCTACGGACTAGCGGGAGTCTACACCTACGAGCAGTACTTC CASSYGLAGVYTYEQYF
TRBJ2-7 TRBV7-2 . TRBD2 TGTGCCAGCAGCTTGCAGCGGGAGAACTACGAGCAGTACTTC CASSLQRENYEQYF
TRBJ2-7 TRBV5-1 . TRBD1 TGCGCCAGCAGCTCACCCGGGACAGGGGCTCACGAGCAGTACTTC CASSSPGTGAHEQYF
TRBJ2-1 TRBV28 . TRBD2 TGTGCCAGCAGTCCCCTCGGGACTAGCGGTTTCAATGAGCAGTTCTTC CASSPLGTSGFNEQFF
TRBJ2-5 TRBV28 once TRBD2 TGTGCCAGCAGTTTCGCGGGAGGGGATGAGACCCAGTACTTC CASSFAGGDETQYF
TRBJ1-5 TRBV5-1 . . TGCGCCAGCAGCTTGGGAGACTCCAGGGAGCCCCAGCATTTT CASSLGDSREPQHF
TRBJ2-7 TRBV18 . . TGTGCCAGCTCACCACGAAGGACAGTCTACGAGCAGTACTTC CASSPRRTVYEQYF
TRBJ2-7 TRBV5-1 . TRBD1 TGCGCCAGCAGCCCCGGGACAGTCGCACGCCACGAGCAGTACTTC CASSPGTVARHEQYF
TRBJ2-7 TRBV4-2 . TRBD2 TGTGCCAGCAGCGTAGAGAAGAGCGGGAGGTCGGAGCAGTACTTC CASSVEKSGRSEQYF
TRBJ1-6 TRBV3-1/TRBV3-2 . TRBD1 TGTGCCAGCAGCCAAGGACAGGGGGGTAATTCACCCCTCCACTTT CASSQGQGGNSPLHF
TRBJ2-7 TRBV4-1 . TRBD1 TGCGCCAGCAGCCAAGCCGTGGGACAGGGGTTCTACGAGCAGTACTTC CASSQAVGQGFYEQYF
TRBJ2-3 TRBV7-9 once TRBD2 TGTGCCAGCACCACCGGACTAGCGGCGCAGTATTTT CASTTGLAAQYF
TRBJ2-7 TRBV5-1 . . TGCGCCAGCAGCTTGGGGAGTGTGGGGGCATTCGAGCAGTACTTC CASSLGSVGAFEQYF
TRBJ2-1 TRBV5-6 once TRBD2 TGTGCCAGCAGCTTGGTTAGCGGGAGTCTGTTCTTC CASSLVSGSLFF
TRBJ2-1 TRBV18 . TRBD2 TGTGCCAGCTCACCGCCGGGTAGCGGGGAGCAGTTCTTC CASSPPGSGEQFF
TRBJ2-7 TRBV7-8 few TRBD1 TGTGCCACCCGGGACAGGGGGCCTCACGAGCAGTACTTC CATRDRGPHEQYF
TRBJ1-1 TRBV18 few TRBD1 TGTGCCAGCTCACCGGCGACAGGGGGTCTCACTGAAGCTTTCTTT CASSPATGGLTEAFF
TRBJ2-7 TRBV7-6 once TRBD2 TGTGCCAGCAGCTCCCGACTAGCGGGAGTCTACGAGCAGTACTTC CASSSRLAGVYEQYF
TRBJ2-5 TRBV6-6 . . TGTGCCAGCAGAACCACAGGGATGAGGGAGACCCAGTACTTC CASRTTGMRETQYF
TRBJ1-2 TRBV6-5 . . TGTGCCAGCAGTCAGGGGTATGGCTACACCTTC CASSQGYGYTF
TRBJ2-2 TRBV10-3 . . TGTGCCATCAGTGAGCGGCCGGGCACCGGGGAGCTGTTTTTT CAISERPGTGELFF
TRBJ2-7 TRBV19 . . TGTGCCAGTAGTCTCTCGACGGGCGTGGGACTCTCCTACGAGCAGTACTTC CASSLSTGVGLSYEQYF
TRBJ1-1 TRBV5-8 . . TGTGCCAGCAGCTCCTCCCGCGTATCAGGGTACACTGAAGCTTTCTTT CASSSSRVSGYTEAFF
TRBJ2-1 TRBV11-2 . . TGTGCCAGCAGCCCAAGTGGGACTTTCAATGAGCAGTTCTTC CASSPSGTFNEQFF
TRBJ2-7 TRBV11-2 few . TGTGCCAGCAGCCTCAACCAGGGGTACGAGCAGTACTTC CASSLNQGYEQYF
TRBJ2-7 TRBV2 few . TGTGCCAGCATACGAGCCGGGACATCCTACGAGCAGTACTTC CASIRAGTSYEQYF
TRBJ1-5 TRBV6-5 . TRBD1 TGTGCCAGCAGTTACAGGACAGGACAGGGGACCCAGCATTTT CASSYRTGQGTQHF
TRBJ2-5 TRBV5-1 few . TGCGCCAGCAGCTTGGGTCCTACCCCAGAGACCCAGTACTTC CASSLGPTPETQYF
TRBJ1-1 TRBV9 few TRBD1 TGTGCCAGCAGCGTAGAAGGGACAGGGTCACCTTACACTGAAGCTTTCTTT CASSVEGTGSPYTEAFF
TRBJ1-2 TRBV9 . . TGTGCCAGCAGCGTTGACAGACGCAACTATGGCTACACCTTC CASSVDRRNYGYTF